Reported below is one T cell receptor (beta chain). Assay used: immunoSEQ multiplex PCR; TCRdb lists only in-frame clones, some missing. This sample has about 370,000 clones, with 70% to 90% found just once. The CDR3 consists of 17 residues. Trimming took 0 bases from V and 1 from J, leaving 11 bases between them. Germline CDR1 is SGDLS and CDR2 is YYNGEE. The treatment here: some 19 received Ad26.COV2.S at low or high dose, single or two shots; roughly five received placebo; per-sample allocation not given. Collection of the samples took place on day 63 after the first injection of vaccine or placebo. This adult donor, from Boston, was 18-55 years old. The data belong to a study of Ad26.COV2.S vaccination and SARS-CoV-2 variants.

The chain uses TRBV9 and TRBJ2-6; D not resolved. This clonotype was sampled from a person between 18 and 59 years old who received the Ad26.COV2.S COVID-19 vaccine or a placebo. Source: peripheral blood, taken in a trial of Ad26.COV2.S vaccine versus placebo. The CDR3 sequence: CASSVGTAISGANVLTF. CDR3 bases: TGTGCCAGCAGCGTAGGGACGGCCATTTCTGGGGCCAACGTCCTGACTTTC.